These 15 T cell receptor beta chains came from one sample sequenced in a study of cytomegalovirus exposure and HLA in healthy donors (dated by TCRdb to 2016 to 2017). Library construction relied on the immunoSEQ multiplex PCR assay. TCRdb obtained this table from immuneACCESS and retained in-frame rearrangements with V and J assigned. These tables miss some clones; where compared with another copy, unresolved V genes account for less than half of the shortfall, and the remainder is unexplained. The sample yields some 170,000 clones; roughly 80% were counted once. The biggest ten clones account for over 2% of the sample. Sequencing was performed on PBMCs. These receptors came from a man aged 25 to 40 in good health and CMV-seropositive.

The chain employs TRBV5-4 and TRBJ2-3, with 8 bases matching TRBD1. CDR1 and CDR2 (germline): SGHNT, YYREEE (reference sequence). The CDR3 length is 16 residues. Trimming removed 4 bases from V and 0 bases from J; junction bases left unmatched: 7. CDR3 coding DNA: TGTGCCAGCAGCCCCGGACAGGGCCGGAGCACAGATACGCAGTATTTT. Protein product: CASSPGQGRSTDTQYF.

The CDR3 region has the DNA TGCGCCAGCAGCCAAGAATGGGGGGAAGGCTACAATGAGCAGTTCTTC. Amino acid sequence: CASSQEWGEGYNEQFF. The chain couples TRBV4-1 to TRBJ2-1; the D gene is possibly TRBD2 (6 bases). CDR3 length: 16 residues. The ends were cut back, 0 bases at V and 3 bases at J, with 12 bases in the middle. Germline V gene data show CDR1 as MGHRA and CDR2 as YSYEKL.

This chain uses TRBV5-1 with TRBJ1-5, with 7 bases identical to TRBD1. The V gene's germline CDR1 is SGHRS and CDR2 YFSETQ. Losses at the gene ends were 0 bases for V and 1 base for J; bases not matched to a gene: 4. The length of the CDR3 is 16 residues. CDR3 residues: CASSLDATGSNQPQHF. CDR3 in DNA: TGCGCCAGCAGCTTGGATGCGACAGGGAGCAATCAGCCCCAGCATTTT. The full variable domain, with the rest looked up from reference TRBV5-1 and TRBJ1-5, is KAGVTQTPRYLIKTRGQQVTLSCSPISGHRSVSWYQQTPGQGLQFLFEYFSETQRNKGNFPGRFSGRQFSNSRSEMNVSTLELGDSALYLCASSLDATGSNQPQHFGDGTRLSIL.

The chain recombines TRBV18 with TRBJ2-3, with 8 bases aligning to TRBD1. The CDR3 contains 17 residues. Per germline, CDR1 KGHSH and CDR2 LQKENI. V shed 0 bases and J 2 bases; nucleotides not matched to a gene: 7. The CDR3: CASSPPRTGRITDTQYF. Written as DNA, the CDR3 is TGTGCCAGCTCACCACCTAGGACAGGGCGGATCACAGATACGCAGTATTTT.

The chain carries TRBV18 and TRBJ2-3; tentatively, D is TRBD1 (6 bases). This CDR3 comprises 15 residues. From germline, CDR1 is KGHSH and CDR2 LQKENI. V was clipped by 3 bases and J by 0 bases, with 10 bases between them. This CDR3 is CASSPTGSSTDTQYF. CDR3 nucleotide sequence: TGTGCCAGCTCACCGACAGGCTCTAGCACAGATACGCAGTATTTT.

This clone turned up a few times. The CDR3 loop reads CASSQGSNYGYTF. CDR3 DNA: TGTGCCAGCAGCCAAGGGAGTAACTATGGCTACACCTTC. V gene TRBV11-2 combines with J gene TRBJ1-2; D not certain. The V end lost 5 bases, the J end lost 1 base, and 8 bases lay between the germline ends. The CDR3 runs 13 residues. Germline CDR1 and CDR2: SGHAT and FQNNGV.

The chain uses TRBV13 and TRBJ2-3; tentative D call: TRBD1 (6 bases). Deletions cut 2 bases from V and 3 bases from J, with 9 bases between. CDR1 and CDR2 (germline): PRHDT, FYEKMQ (reference sequence). The CDR3 has 14 residues. CDR3 sequence reads: CASSLSQGTDTQYF. The CDR3 nucleotides read TGTGCCAGCAGCTTATCCCAGGGGACAGATACGCAGTATTTT.

The V call is TRBV7-2, the J call TRBJ1-2, with D uncertain. Germline assignment: CDR1 SGHTA and CDR2 FQGNSA. The CDR3 has 14 amino acids. V lost 3 bases, J lost 0 bases, and 8 bases lay in between. CDR3 DNA sequence: TGTGCCAGCAGCTTCCTCCCGGCTAACTATGGCTACACCTTC. As protein: CASSFLPANYGYTF.

This chain uses TRBV19 with TRBJ2-5; 7 bases are a match to TRBD1. V lost 11 bases and J lost 5; bases outside the gene matches: 5. The V gene's germline CDR1 is LNHDA and CDR2 SQIVND (reference sequence). This CDR3 is 11 amino acids long. The CDR3 spells CAAGTAETQYF. CDR3 nucleotides: TGTGCCGCCGGGACAGCGGAGACCCAGTACTTC.

CDR3 DNA: TGCGCCAGCAGCAGGAGCGGGGGGACTAATCTTCAAGAGACCCAGTACTTC. As protein: CASSRSGGTNLQETQYF. V gene TRBV5-1 combines with J gene TRBJ2-5, with TRBD2 matching over 9 bases. This CDR3 contains 17 residues. Unmatched junction bases numbered 12, after V lost 4 bases and J lost 2 bases. Per the germline V gene, CDR1 is SGHRS and CDR2 is YFSETQ.

The chain links TRBV19 to TRBJ2-5; 7 nucleotides match TRBD1. Germline CDR1 LNHDA, CDR2 SQIVND (reference sequence). This CDR3 region has 14 residues. The V and J ends lost 6 bases and 0 bases, in that order; junction bases with no gene match: 4. The CDR3 DNA sequence: TGTGCCAGTAGGGGGGACAGCTACCAAGAGACCCAGTACTTC. Protein: CASRGDSYQETQYF.

This chain connects TRBV9 to TRBJ2-1, with TRBD2 matching over 14 bases. CDR1 and CDR2 from the germline V gene are SGDLS and YYNGEE. J gave up 5 bases and V 4 bases, and 17 bases lay outside the gene matches. The CDR3 runs 20 residues. CDR3 in amino acids: CASSTHQGLAGDLRDNEQFF. In DNA form, the CDR3 reads TGTGCCAGCAGCACCCATCAGGGACTAGCGGGGGACCTCAGAGACAATGAGCAGTTCTTC.

This clone came up a few times. The chain has TRBV6-5 and TRBJ1-2; the D gene is possibly TRBD1 (5 bases). Germline loops: CDR1 MNHEY, CDR2 SVGAGI. V lost 1 base and J 10 bases, leaving 10 bases between the germline ends. The CDR3 sequence is 12 residues long. Written as DNA, the CDR3 is TGTGCCAGCAGTTACTGGGGGGTAGACTACACCTTC. It specifies CASSYWGVDYTF.

V gene TRBV6-6 combines with J gene TRBJ1-1; TRBD1 might be the D (5 bases). V lost 5 bases and J 11 bases, leaving 18 bases between the germline ends. This CDR3 region has 13 residues. Germline V lookup: CDR1 MNHNY, CDR2 SVGAGI (reference sequence). The CDR3 region has the DNA TGTGCCAGCAGTGCTTTGGACACCTCAGTTGCTTTCTTT. Its protein is CASSALDTSVAFF.

In DNA form, the CDR3 reads TGTGCCAGCAGCTTACTGGGGGGGAATCAGCCCCAGCATTTT. It yields the protein CASSLLGGNQPQHF. This chain joins TRBV7-2 and TRBJ1-5; D might be TRBD1 (5 bases). Looked up from germline, CDR1 is SGHTA and CDR2 is FQGNSA. V shed 2 bases and J shed 4 bases, with 9 bases lying between them. The CDR3 runs 14 residues. The full variable domain, with the rest looked up from reference TRBV7-2 and TRBJ1-5, is GAGVSQSPSNKVTEKGKDVELRCDPISGHTALYWYRQSLGQGLEFLIYFQGNSAPDKSGLPSDRFSAERTGGSVSTLTIQRTQQEDSAVYLCASSLLGGNQPQHFGDGTRLSIL.